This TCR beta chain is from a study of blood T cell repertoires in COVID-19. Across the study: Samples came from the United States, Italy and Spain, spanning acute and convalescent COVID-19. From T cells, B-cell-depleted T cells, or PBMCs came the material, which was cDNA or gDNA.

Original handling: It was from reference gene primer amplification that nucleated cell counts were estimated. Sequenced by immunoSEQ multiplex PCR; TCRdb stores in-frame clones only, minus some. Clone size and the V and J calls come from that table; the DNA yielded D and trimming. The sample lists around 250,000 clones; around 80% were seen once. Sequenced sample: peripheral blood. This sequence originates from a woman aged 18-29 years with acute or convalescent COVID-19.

CDR3 nucleotides: TGCGCCAGCAGTGGATGGGAGACGGGGAATGAGCAGTTCTTC. It is translated as CASSGWETGNEQFF. The gene calls are TRBV10-2 and TRBJ2-1, with D possibly being TRBD2 (5 bases). Germline lookup yields CDR1 WSHSY and CDR2 SAAADI. V lost 4 bases and J 7 bases, leaving 14 bases between the germline ends. The length of the CDR3 is 14 residues.